Listed below are T cell receptor beta chains from one sample, sequenced in a study of post-analysis software for immune sequencing data. TCRdb re-analysed the PCR reads in MiXCR, keeping a single row per CDR3 protein. The sample shows about 260,000 distinct CDR3 sequences, 35% to 45% of them seen only once. Material: blood. All receptors derive from a girl aged 5-17 years with multiple sclerosis. CDR3s include the opening cysteine and the closing phenylalanine or tryptophan. Each record gives: clone size, J gene, D gene, V gene, CDR3 DNA, CDR3 protein. D genes are given only for firm matches. A clone size is listed for some rows: how often the clone was seen (once, few, many), or a class if it is expanded.

>many|TRBJ1-5|-|TRBV6-1
TGTGCCAGCAGTGAAGTAGGGTTCAATCAGCCCCAGCATTTT
CASSEVGFNQPQHF
>many|TRBJ2-7|TRBD1|TRBV7-9
TGTGCCAGCAGCGAGGGGACAGGGGGGAGCTACGAGCAGTACTTC
CASSEGTGGSYEQYF
>few|TRBJ2-1|-|TRBV20-1
TGCAGTGCTAGCGGGAGTTGGTACAATGAGCAGTTCTTC
CSASGSWYNEQFF
>-|TRBJ2-3|TRBD2|TRBV9
TGTGCCAGCAGCGTAGGTCTAGCGGACACAGATACGCAGTATTTT
CASSVGLADTDTQYF
>many|TRBJ1-1|-|TRBV7-9
TGTGCCAGCAGCACGTGGGACGGAAACACTGAAGCTTTCTTT
CASSTWDGNTEAFF
>-|TRBJ1-2|-|TRBV29-1
TGCAGCGTTGATCCCGGGGCGGGGGGCTACACCTTC
CSVDPGAGGYTF
>-|TRBJ1-5|-|TRBV12-3/TRBV12-4
TGTGCCAGCAGTCCCCCATTGGGAATTCCTCAGCCCCAGCATTTT
CASSPPLGIPQPQHF
>-|TRBJ1-1|-|TRBV5-5
TGTGCCAGCAAGGAACGGTGGGGACGGATGAACACTGAAGCTTTCTTT
CASKERWGRMNTEAFF
>many|TRBJ2-5|-|TRBV5-1
TGCGCCAGCAGCTTGTCTGTGGGATACCAAGAGACCCAGTACTTC
CASSLSVGYQETQYF
>many|TRBJ2-5|TRBD2|TRBV7-2
TGTGCCAGCAGCTTAGTCCCACTAGCGGCTCAAGAGACCCAGTACTTC
CASSLVPLAAQETQYF
>-|TRBJ2-4|TRBD1|TRBV3-1
TGTGCCAGCAGCCCCCGGACAGGGTCAATTGGCAACATTCAGTACTTC
CASSPRTGSIGNIQYF
>-|TRBJ2-7|TRBD1|TRBV6-1
TGTGCCAGCAGTGATTCGTTGACAGGGTATCCCTACGAGCAGTACTTC
CASSDSLTGYPYEQYF
>-|TRBJ2-3|-|TRBV12-3/TRBV12-4
TGTGCCAGCACCCGGAGGGGGTACGGCACAGATACGCAGTATTTT
CASTRRGYGTDTQYF
>-|TRBJ1-6|-|TRBV18
TGTGCCAGCTCACCAAATCTGGGGGATTCACCCCTCCACTTT
CASSPNLGDSPLHF
>many|TRBJ2-1|-|TRBV4-2
TGTGCCAGCAGCGGGCGGAAAGGGTGGGATGAGCAGTTCTTC
CASSGRKGWDEQFF
>many|TRBJ2-3|TRBD2|TRBV5-6
TGTGCCAGCAGCTTGGGCGCTAGCGGGAAAACAGATACGCAGTATTTT
CASSLGASGKTDTQYF
>many|TRBJ1-2|-|TRBV29-1
TGCAGCGTTGTCGCTAGCGGGGCCTCTCCCAACTATGGCTACACCTTC
CSVVASGASPNYGYTF
>many|TRBJ2-3|TRBD2|TRBV20-1
TGCAGTGCTCTTCGGACTAGCGGGGGGGACAACACAGATACGCAGTATTTT
CSALRTSGGDNTDTQYF
>-|TRBJ2-4|-|TRBV20-1
TGCAGCATCCCCCCGCGATTAGCCAAAAACATTCAGTACTTC
CSIPPRLAKNIQYF
>-|TRBJ2-3|-|TRBV27
TGTGCTAGCAGTTTATTCCCGGGAGATACGCAGTATTTT
CASSLFPGDTQYF
>many|TRBJ2-5|-|TRBV20-1
TGCAGTGCTGGACCGGACTTTGAAGAGACCCAGTACTTC
CSAGPDFEETQYF
>few|TRBJ2-1|-|TRBV4-2
TGTGCCAGCAGCCCCCGCCTAGCCCACCCTTCTCAGTTCTTC
CASSPRLAHPSQFF
>-|TRBJ1-5|-|TRBV19
TGTGCCAGTAGGCTGACGACGTTGAAGCCCCAGCATTTT
CASRLTTLKPQHF
>-|TRBJ2-2|-|TRBV21-1
TGTGCCAGCAACCCGACAGGGGAAGCCCCCCGAAACACCGGGGAGCTGTTTTTT
CASNPTGEAPRNTGELFF
>many|TRBJ2-5|TRBD1|TRBV10-1
TGCGCCAGCAGTGAGTCGGACAGGCGCCAAGAGACCCAGTACTTC
CASSESDRRQETQYF
>many|TRBJ2-7|-|TRBV10-2
TGCGCCAGCAGTGACTCCCGGGGTCTCGAGCAGTACTTC
CASSDSRGLEQYF
>many|TRBJ2-7|-|TRBV12-3/TRBV12-4
TGTGCCAGCAGTTTAAGTCCATTCTCCTACGAGCAGTACTTC
CASSLSPFSYEQYF
>many|TRBJ1-2|TRBD1|TRBV12-3/TRBV12-4
TGTGCCAGCAGTGCAACCCCCGGGACAGGGGCCCCTGGCTACACCTTC
CASSATPGTGAPGYTF
>-|TRBJ2-3|-|TRBV13
TGTGCCAGCAGCGGGGGAGACCCACGCACAGATACGCAGTATTTT
CASSGGDPRTDTQYF
>many|TRBJ2-1|-|TRBV10-1
TGCGCCAGCGTATTCAATGAGCAGTTCTTC
CASVFNEQFF
>-|TRBJ2-7|TRBD2|TRBV27
TGTGCCAGCAGGGCTAGCGGGCACTACGAGCAGTACTTC
CASRASGHYEQYF
>many|TRBJ2-3|TRBD2|TRBV5-1
TGCGCCAGCAGCCGGGGGGGCAACACAGATACGCAGTATTTT
CASSRGGNTDTQYF
>-|TRBJ2-2|TRBD2|TRBV3-1
TGTGCCAGCAGCCAAGAGGCGACGGCTAGCGGGTACACCGGGGAGCTGTTTTTT
CASSQEATASGYTGELFF
>many|TRBJ2-4|-|TRBV5-1
TGCGCCAGCAGCTTGGGGGACCTGCAGGACATTCAGTACTTC
CASSLGDLQDIQYF
>-|TRBJ1-1|TRBD1|TRBV7-2
TGTGCCAGCAGCTTAGAGTCGGGACAGGGGGTAGAAGCTTTCTTT
CASSLESGQGVEAFF
>-|TRBJ2-2|-|TRBV24-1
TGTGCCGCCCGACTAGAGAGCACCGGGGAGCTGTTTTTT
CAARLESTGELFF
>-|TRBJ1-5|-|TRBV29-1
TGCAGCGCAGCACCGGGAGTGGATCAGCCCCAGCATTTT
CSAAPGVDQPQHF
>-|TRBJ2-1|TRBD1|TRBV5-1
TGCGCCAGCAGCTTGGTTTCCGGGACAGGGTTCAATGAGCAGTTCTTC
CASSLVSGTGFNEQFF
>many|TRBJ1-1|-|TRBV6-6
TGTGCCAGCACCTCAGGGAGCACTGAAGCTTTCTTT
CASTSGSTEAFF
>many|TRBJ1-1|-|TRBV6-5
TGTGCCAGCAGCCCCGTCAAGGGGCGGAAAGCTTTCTTT
CASSPVKGRKAFF
>few|TRBJ1-2|-|TRBV9
TGTGCCAGCAGCGCCTCCTCCCGGGACGGCCTTTTTGGCTACACCTTC
CASSASSRDGLFGYTF
>few|TRBJ2-1|TRBD1|TRBV5-1
TGCGCCAGCAGCCTCGGACAGGGGGCACAGGGTGAGCAGTTCTTC
CASSLGQGAQGEQFF
>medium-sized|TRBJ1-6|TRBD1|TRBV5-1
TGCGCCAGCAGCTTGAAGGGACAGGGGGATTCACCCCTCCACTTT
CASSLKGQGDSPLHF
>many|TRBJ1-5|TRBD1|TRBV24-1
TGTGCCACGGGACAGGTCGACAGCAATCAGCCCCAGCATTTT
CATGQVDSNQPQHF
>many|TRBJ1-1|-|TRBV7-3
TGTGCCAGCAGCTTACAGGGGCAGGCTGAAGCTTTCTTT
CASSLQGQAEAFF
>many|TRBJ1-1|TRBD1|TRBV6-6
TGTGCCAGCAGTCCTGTCCCGGGACAGGGTGAAGCTTTCTTT
CASSPVPGQGEAFF
>-|TRBJ1-4|-|TRBV7-2
TGTGCCAACAGCTTGAACACATTTAATGAAAAACTGTTTTTT
CANSLNTFNEKLFF
>many|TRBJ1-6|-|TRBV7-8
TGTGCCAGCAGCCACAGCGACGGAGCACGGTCACCCCTCCACTTT
CASSHSDGARSPLHF
>-|TRBJ2-3|-|TRBV9
TGTGCCAGCAGCGTAGTAACGGGACCAAGCACAGATACGCAGTATTTT
CASSVVTGPSTDTQYF
>-|TRBJ2-7|-|TRBV6-1
TGTGCCTGCAGTGAAGGGACCTCCTACGAGCAGTACTTC
CACSEGTSYEQYF
>-|TRBJ1-2|-|TRBV20-1
TGCAGTGCTAGAGATCCCAGAAATAGCTATGGCTACATCTTC
CSARDPRNSYGYIF
>many|TRBJ1-2|TRBD1|TRBV27
TGTGCCAGCAGCCCTACAGGGGGCTATGGCTACACCTTC
CASSPTGGYGYTF
>once|TRBJ2-5|-|TRBV14
TGTGCCAGCAGCCAAGTCCCGGAAACCTCGAGAGAGACCCAGTACTTC
CASSQVPETSRETQYF
>once|TRBJ2-7|-|TRBV7-9
TGTGCCAGCAGCATAAGTAACCTTAGGGCCAATTACGAGCAGTACTTC
CASSISNLRANYEQYF